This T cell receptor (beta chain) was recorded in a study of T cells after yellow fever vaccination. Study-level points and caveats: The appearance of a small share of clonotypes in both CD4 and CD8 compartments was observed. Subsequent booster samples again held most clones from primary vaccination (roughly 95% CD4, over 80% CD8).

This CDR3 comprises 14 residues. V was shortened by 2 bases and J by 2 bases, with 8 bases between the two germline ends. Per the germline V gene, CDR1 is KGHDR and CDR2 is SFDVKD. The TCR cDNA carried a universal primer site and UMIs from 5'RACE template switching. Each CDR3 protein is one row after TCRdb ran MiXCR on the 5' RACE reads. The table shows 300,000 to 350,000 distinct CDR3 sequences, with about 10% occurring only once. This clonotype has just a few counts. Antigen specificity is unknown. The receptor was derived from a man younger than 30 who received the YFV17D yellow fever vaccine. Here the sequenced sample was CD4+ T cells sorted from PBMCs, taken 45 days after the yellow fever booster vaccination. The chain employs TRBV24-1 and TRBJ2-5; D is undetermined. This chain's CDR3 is CATSDSGRQETQYF. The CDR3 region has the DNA TGTGCCACCAGTGATTCCGGACGGCAAGAGACCCAGTACTTC.